Shown below are 9 T cell receptor beta chains from a single sample sequenced in a study of cytomegalovirus exposure and HLA in healthy donors. TCRdb's copy holds only in-frame clones and misses some; the assay was immunoSEQ multiplex PCR. Of 40,000 to 60,000 clones listed, approximately 95% are singletons. Sample: PBMCs. Receptor source: a woman younger than 30 in good health and CMV-seropositive.

The chain employs TRBV18 and TRBJ2-5; D unclear. The V end was cut by 4 bases, the J end by 5 bases, with 8 bases between. In germline, CDR1 is KGHSH, CDR2 LQKENI. The CDR3 sequence is 12 residues long. CDR3 loop: CASSLKRETQYF. In DNA, the CDR3 is TGTGCCAGCTCACTAAAACGGGAGACCCAGTACTTC. The variable domain in full, with the rest retrieved from reference TRBV18 and TRBJ2-5, is NAGVMQNPRHLVRRRGQEARLRCSPMKGHSHVYWYRQLPEEGLKFMVYLQKENIIDESGMPKERFSAEFPKEGPSILRIQQVVRGDSAAYFCASSLKRETQYFGPGTRLLVL.

This chain connects TRBV4-1 to TRBJ2-7, with TRBD2 matching 8 bases. Germline values: CDR1 MGHRA, CDR2 YSYEKL. V lost 1 base and J lost 7; bases outside the gene matches: 6. The CDR3 is made up of 14 amino acids. For the CDR3, the DNA is TGCGCCAGCAGCCAAGTTGGTAGCGGGAATGAGCAGTACTTC. This codes for CASSQVGSGNEQYF.

The rearrangement uses TRBV9 and TRBJ1-6; no firm D call. In germline, CDR1 is SGDLS, CDR2 YYNGEE. CDR3 length: 14 residues. The V end lost 0 bases, the J end lost 10 bases, and 11 bases lay between the germline ends. The CDR3 sequence is CASSVENSISPLHF. The CDR3 nucleotides read TGTGCCAGCAGCGTAGAAAACTCGATCTCACCCCTCCACTTT.

The rearrangement uses TRBV27 and TRBJ1-2; D ambiguous. In germline, CDR1 is MNHEY, CDR2 SMNVEV (reference sequence). With 4 bases removed from V and 7 bases from J, the gap between germline ends came to 19 bases. This CDR3 is built from 15 residues. The CDR3 DNA reads as TGTGCCAGCAGTTCTACGGCCCGGGGTAGTAGTGGCTACACCTTC. Amino acids: CASSSTARGSSGYTF.

This chain uses TRBV25-1 with TRBJ1-2; 8 bases are a match to TRBD1. The CDR3 consists of 14 residues. With V trimmed by 4 bases and J by 8 bases, 9 bases remained unmatched. The germline gives CDR1 MGHDK, CDR2 SYGVNS. The CDR3 bases are TGTGCCAGCAGTGGGACAGGGCCGTCAGTGGGCTACACCTTC. This codes for CASSGTGPSVGYTF.

The gene calls are TRBV6-1 and TRBJ2-5; D is perhaps TRBD2 (6 bases). CDR3 length: 17 residues. Germline CDR1 is MNHNS and CDR2 is SASEGT. V shed 4 bases and J shed 4 bases, with 22 bases lying between them. In nucleotides, the CDR3 is TGTGCCAGCAGTGTACCTCAGCCTTTGGGGGGACGAGAGACCCAGTACTTC. It encodes CASSVPQPLGGRETQYF.

The chain employs TRBV30 and TRBJ2-7, with 10 bases identical to TRBD2. Germline trimming cut 0 bases from V and 0 bases from J; bases unmatched to any gene: 2. The CDR3 covers 15 residues. Per germline, CDR1 GTSNPN and CDR2 SVGIG (reference sequence). CDR3 sequence (DNA): TGTGCCTGGAGTGTCAGACTAGCGGGCTCCTACGAGCAGTACTTC. It specifies CAWSVRLAGSYEQYF. Together with reference TRBV30 and TRBJ2-7, the CDR3 gives the full variable domain: SQTIHQWPATLVQPVGSPLSLECTVEGTSNPNLYWYRQAAGRGLQLLFYSVGIGQISSEVPQNLSASRPQDRQFILSSKKLLLSDSGFYLCAWSVRLAGSYEQYFGPGTRLTVT.

This chain links TRBV19 with TRBJ2-2; 9 bases line up with TRBD1. The junction had 5 bases not matched to a gene; V was cut back by 9 bases and J by 3 bases. Germline values: CDR1 LNHDA, CDR2 SQIVND (reference sequence). The CDR3 consists of 14 residues. The CDR3 nucleotides are TGTGCCAGCCGGGACAGGGTAGACACCGGGGAGCTGTTTTTT. Protein sequence: CASRDRVDTGELFF.

V usage is TRBV6-5 and J usage is TRBJ2-7, with D unresolved. The CDR3 has 14 residues. Germline loops: CDR1 MNHEY, CDR2 SVGAGI. With 2 bases removed from V and 3 bases from J, the gap between germline ends came to 11 bases. CDR3 sequence reads: CASSYSRSLYEQYF. In DNA form, the CDR3 reads TGTGCCAGCAGTTACAGTCGGTCCCTCTACGAGCAGTACTTC.